This entry is about one TCR beta chain. Generated by immunoSEQ multiplex PCR, the TCRdb table keeps only in-frame clones and is missing some. The sample carries roughly 510,000 clones, roughly 85% recorded once. The CDR3 consists of 15 residues. CDR1 is MDHEN and CDR2 is SYDVKM in the germline V gene. After removal of 4 bases from V and 6 bases from J, the junction contained 5 bases not matched to a gene. The entry originates in a study of shared clonotypes between healthy human individuals. This chain links TRBV28 with TRBJ2-2; 10 nucleotides line up with TRBD1. Sequenced input: PBMCs. The receptor comes from a woman aged 40 to 55 in good health. Some clones in this sample may be carry-over from other donors' samples. This CDR3 reads CASSSTGTGAGELFF. CDR3 in DNA: TGTGCCAGCAGTTCCACCGGGACAGGGGCCGGGGAGCTGTTTTTT.